These T cell receptor beta chains were read from a single sample in a study of blood T cell repertoires in COVID-19. TCRdb's table, derived via immunoSEQ multiplex PCR, lists solely in-frame clones and lacks some. The top ten hold around an eighth of the sample, which has about 120,000 clones, 82% seen once. The source material was peripheral blood. The receptors originated from a human donor in a cohort sampled during active COVID-19. Both conserved end residues are part of each CDR3. A D gene is named only where the DNA matches it firmly. Part of the rows lack a size; the others show once, few, many or a class for expanded clones.

clone_size,v_call,d_call,j_call,cdr3_aa,cdr3_nt
-,TRBV4-1,TRBD1,TRBJ2-7,CASSHDRGLEQYF,TGCGCCAGCAGCCACGACAGGGGCCTCGAGCAGTACTTC
-,TRBV2,TRBD1,TRBJ1-5,CASSRDSNQPQHF,TGTGCCAGCAGTCGGGACAGTAATCAGCCCCAGCATTTT
once,TRBV5-1,-,TRBJ1-3,CASSGGAPGNTIYF,TGCGCCAGCAGTGGGGGGGCGCCTGGAAACACCATATATTTT
once,TRBV6-5,TRBD1,TRBJ2-2,CASKEQGATGELFF,TGTGCCAGCAAGGAGCAGGGGGCAACCGGGGAGCTGTTTTTT
-,TRBV2,-,TRBJ1-1,CASSDGLVAEAFF,TGTGCCAGCAGTGATGGTCTTGTAGCTGAAGCTTTCTTT
once,TRBV7-9,TRBD2,TRBJ2-3,CASSLGGGPSDTQYF,TGTGCCAGCAGCTTAGGCGGGGGGCCTTCAGATACGCAGTATTTT
-,TRBV18,TRBD1,TRBJ2-7,CASSPTGQSYEQYF,TGTGCCAGCTCACCGACGGGACAGAGCTACGAGCAGTACTTC
-,TRBV5-5,TRBD1,TRBJ1-2,CASSLAQGAGGYTF,TGTGCCAGCAGCTTGGCGCAGGGGGCGGGTGGCTACACCTTC
-,TRBV5-1,-,TRBJ2-7,CASSEQYEQYF,TGCGCCAGCAGCGAACAGTACGAGCAGTACTTC
-,TRBV6-6,-,TRBJ1-6,CASSDEGYNSPLHF,TGTGCCAGCAGCGATGAGGGCTATAATTCACCCCTCCACTTT
-,TRBV20-1,TRBD2,TRBJ2-7,CSASGLAGVQYEQYF,TGCAGTGCTAGTGGGCTAGCGGGGGTGCAATACGAGCAGTACTTC
once,TRBV3-1/TRBV3-2,TRBD1,TRBJ2-3,CASSEDRAAFEDTQYF,TGTGCCAGCAGCGAGGACAGGGCCGCGTTCGAAGATACGCAGTATTTT
-,TRBV5-4,-,TRBJ1-1,CASSFSANTEAFF,TGTGCCAGCAGCTTTAGCGCGAACACTGAAGCTTTCTTT
-,TRBV7-2,TRBD2,TRBJ2-7,CASSYTSGYSYEQYF,TGTGCCAGCAGCTATACTAGCGGCTACTCCTACGAGCAGTACTTC
-,TRBV18,TRBD1,TRBJ2-7,CASSPRDRGFEQYF,TGTGCCAGCTCTCCAAGGGACAGGGGATTCGAGCAGTACTTC
-,TRBV24-1,TRBD2,TRBJ2-3,CATSDLRGLAGGPGTDTQYF,TGTGCCACCAGTGATTTGCGGGGACTAGCGGGGGGGCCGGGCACAGATACGCAGTATTTT
-,TRBV7-2,-,TRBJ2-3,CASSPTRRSGDTQYF,TGTGCCAGCAGCCCGACTAGACGATCGGGAGATACGCAGTATTTT
-,TRBV19,TRBD1,TRBJ2-7,CASSISGTAYEQYF,TGTGCCAGTAGTATAAGTGGGACAGCCTACGAGCAGTACTTC
-,TRBV29-1,-,TRBJ1-2,CSVFGLRGNYGYTF,TGCAGCGTTTTTGGACTCAGGGGTAACTATGGCTACACCTTC
-,TRBV4-1,-,TRBJ1-6,CASSQERGYSPLHF,TGCGCCAGCAGCCAAGAGCGAGGTTATTCACCCCTCCACTTT
-,TRBV28,-,TRBJ2-1,CASSFSSVNSNEQFF,TGTGCCAGCAGTTTCTCTAGCGTTAACTCCAATGAGCAGTTCTTC
-,TRBV7-2,-,TRBJ1-5,CASSLDSYQPQHF,TGTGCCAGCAGCCTTGACAGTTATCAGCCCCAGCATTTT
-,TRBV6-1,-,TRBJ1-3,CASSEALTASGNTIYF,TGTGCCAGCAGTGAAGCCCTGACCGCTAGTGGAAACACCATATATTTT
-,TRBV4-1,TRBD1,TRBJ1-1,CASSQDPTGVVNTEAFF,TGCGCCAGCAGCCAAGATCCGACAGGGGTGGTAAACACTGAAGCTTTCTTT
-,TRBV3-1/TRBV3-2,-,TRBJ2-7,CASSLEYEQYF,TGTGCCAGCAGCCTTGAGTACGAGCAGTACTTC
-,TRBV18,TRBD1,TRBJ2-1,CASSPPIGTGSNEQFF,TGTGCCAGCTCACCACCGATCGGGACAGGCAGCAATGAGCAGTTCTTC
-,TRBV18,-,TRBJ2-7,CASSPAALDGEQYF,TGTGCCAGCTCACCGGCGGCCCTGGATGGGGAGCAGTACTTC
-,TRBV7-9,-,TRBJ2-5,CASSLTVAQETQYF,TGTGCCAGCAGCTTAACGGTCGCCCAAGAGACCCAGTACTTC
-,TRBV9,-,TRBJ2-3,CASSVGGSTDTQYF,TGTGCCAGCAGCGTAGGAGGGAGCACAGATACGCAGTATTTT
-,TRBV5-1,TRBD1,TRBJ2-5,CASSPGTGGEETQYF,TGCGCCAGCAGCCCGGGGACAGGGGGAGAAGAGACCCAGTACTTC
few,TRBV6-5,TRBD1,TRBJ1-6,CASRTGGDSPLHF,TGTGCCAGCAGGACAGGGGGGGATTCACCCCTCCACTTT
-,TRBV7-9,TRBD2,TRBJ2-7,CASSLGIAGGNNDEQYF,TGTGCCAGCAGCTTAGGCATAGCGGGGGGGAACAACGACGAGCAGTACTTC
-,TRBV5-1,-,TRBJ1-1,CASSQGGARMGTEAFF,TGCGCCAGCAGCCAAGGGGGAGCCCGAATGGGGACTGAAGCTTTCTTT
-,TRBV5-1,TRBD2,TRBJ2-7,CASSSERGGGTNEQYF,TGCGCCAGCAGCTCCGAACGGGGGGGCGGCACCAACGAGCAGTACTTC
-,TRBV6-4,-,TRBJ2-5,CASSGGRQTQYF,TGTGCCAGCAGTGGAGGGCGACAGACCCAGTACTTC
-,TRBV7-2,TRBD1,TRBJ1-2,CASSETGGANYGYTF,TGTGCCAGCAGCGAGACAGGGGGAGCTAACTATGGCTACACCTTC
-,TRBV28,-,TRBJ2-7,CASSPPVGGVSSYEQYF,TGTGCCAGCAGTCCCCCCGTCGGGGGTGTAAGCTCCTACGAGCAGTACTTC
-,TRBV18,TRBD1,TRBJ2-4,CASSPSGQVNIQYF,TGTGCCAGCTCACCGTCCGGACAGGTCAACATTCAGTACTTC
-,TRBV5-1,TRBD1,TRBJ2-7,CASSVGTGTYEQYF,TGCGCCAGCAGCGTCGGGACAGGAACCTACGAGCAGTACTTC
-,TRBV2,-,TRBJ1-1,CASSERQLSTEAFF,TGTGCCAGCAGTGAAAGACAGCTAAGCACTGAAGCTTTCTTT
-,TRBV25-1,-,TRBJ1-3,CASSTLGSGNTIYF,TGTGCCAGCAGTACCCTAGGATCTGGAAACACCATATATTTT
-,TRBV7-2,-,TRBJ2-3,CASSLVGGDTQYF,TGTGCCAGCAGCTTAGTGGGGGGAGATACGCAGTATTTT
-,TRBV5-1,-,TRBJ2-5,CASSLGGRGSQETQYF,TGCGCCAGCAGCCTTGGGGGGCGGGGGAGCCAAGAGACCCAGTACTTC
-,TRBV6-2/TRBV6-3,-,TRBJ2-3,CASSYETLGGTDTQYF,TGTGCCAGCAGTTACGAGACACTTGGCGGCACAGATACGCAGTATTTT
-,TRBV10-3,-,TRBJ2-7,CAISESGVRSIRYEQYF,TGTGCCATCAGTGAGTCAGGGGTGAGAAGTATCCGCTACGAGCAGTACTTC
once,TRBV7-8,TRBD2,TRBJ2-5,CASSLGLAGKETQYF,TGTGCCAGCAGCTTAGGGCTAGCGGGGAAAGAGACCCAGTACTTC
few,TRBV6-1,-,TRBJ2-7,CASSEPSSTYEQYF,TGTGCCAGCAGTGAACCTAGCAGTACCTACGAGCAGTACTTC
few,TRBV5-1,-,TRBJ1-1,CASSLESVTEAFF,TGCGCCAGCAGCTTGGAATCGGTCACTGAAGCTTTCTTT
-,TRBV7-9,-,TRBJ1-1,CASSLEGGQNTEAFF,TGTGCCAGCAGCTTAGAGGGGGGGCAGAACACTGAAGCTTTCTTT
-,TRBV6-2/TRBV6-3,-,TRBJ1-4,CASSYGGDEKLFF,TGTGCCAGCAGTTACGGAGGGGATGAAAAACTGTTTTTT
-,TRBV7-2,-,TRBJ2-7,CASSPQGRSYEQYF,TGTGCCAGCAGCCCCCAGGGGCGATCCTACGAGCAGTACTTC
-,TRBV21-1,-,TRBJ1-6,CASSNDRVIGITLHF,TGTGCCAGCAGCAACGACAGGGTGATCGGGATAACCCTCCACTTT
-,TRBV5-5,-,TRBJ1-5,CASSLTGHSNQPQHF,TGTGCCAGCAGCTTGACAGGACATAGCAATCAGCCCCAGCATTTT
-,TRBV2,-,TRBJ2-2,CASSVRGTGELFF,TGTGCCAGCAGTGTACGGGGTACCGGGGAGCTGTTTTTT
-,TRBV13,TRBD1,TRBJ2-2,CASNGPGQGTGELFF,TGTGCCAGCAATGGACCGGGACAGGGGACCGGGGAGCTGTTTTTT
-,TRBV28,-,TRBJ1-2,CASSFGQARYGYTF,TGTGCCAGCAGTTTTGGGCAGGCCCGCTATGGCTACACCTTC
many,TRBV6-1,TRBD1,TRBJ2-7,CASSETGGHSYEQYF,TGTGCCAGCAGTGAGACAGGGGGCCATTCCTACGAGCAGTACTTC
-,TRBV6-1,-,TRBJ1-1,CASSEAGTEAFF,TGTGCCAGCAGTGAAGCCGGGACAGAAGCTTTCTTT
once,TRBV28,TRBD1,TRBJ2-7,CASSRTGTGFYEQYF,TGTGCCAGCAGTCGCACCGGGACAGGGTTCTACGAGCAGTACTTC